Presented here are 8 T cell receptor beta chains from one specimen sequenced in a study of T cells expressing NK-cell markers. Each CDR3 protein gets one entry in TCRdb, which reprocessed the 5' RACE reads and gives no DNA. The table gives about 540,000 distinct CDR3 sequences; the top ten clones make up less than 4.5% of it. Sequencing was carried out using blood T cells: a sorted CD56 or NKG2C T cell subset, CD4+ or CD8+ T cells, or bulk PBMC T cells (not recorded which). These receptor sequences come from a young man in good health.

The chain has TRBV6-5 and TRBJ2-1; TCRdb's D gene call, TRBD1, goes unchecked for lack of DNA. CDR3 length: 16 amino acids. Germline CDR1 MNHEY, CDR2 SVGAGI. The CDR3 spells CASSSRGGTGYNEQFF.

The rearrangement links TRBV28 to TRBJ2-5; the D gene TCRdb calls, TRBD2, cannot be checked with no DNA. This CDR3 has 14 residues. Germline V gene lookup returns CDR1 MDHEN and CDR2 SYDVKM. This CDR3 reads CASTPMAAMRAQYF. Variable domain in full (rest from reference TRBV28 and TRBJ2-5): DVKVTQSSRYLVKRTGEKVFLECVQDMDHENMFWYRQDPGLGLRLIYFSYDVKMKEKGDIPEGYSVSREKKERFSLILESASTNQTSMYLCASTPMAAMRAQYFGPGTRLLVL.

The chain carries TRBV5-1 and TRBJ2-5; the D call of TRBD1 rests on TCRdb alone, since no DNA is present to check it. CDR3 size: 12 residues. CDR1 SGHRS and CDR2 YFSETQ come from the germline V gene. CDR3 loop: CASSQGSETQYF.

The rearrangement links TRBV3-1 to TRBJ2-1; lacking DNA, the TRBD2 call made by TCRdb goes unchecked. The CDR3 is made up of 20 amino acids. CDR1 and CDR2 from the germline V gene are LGHDT and YNNKEL (reference sequence). Here the CDR3 reads CASSQPPGGGPAISYNEQFF.

This sequence joins TRBV5-6 and TRBJ1-2. The CDR3 extends over 15 amino acids. From germline, CDR1 is SGHDT and CDR2 YYEEEE. The CDR3: CASSLFGGDGYGYTF. The variable domain in full, with the rest retrieved from reference TRBV5-6 and TRBJ1-2, is DAGVTQSPTHLIKTRGQQVTLRCSPKSGHDTVSWYQQALGQGPQFIFQYYEEEERQRGNFPDRFSGHQFPNYSSELNVNALLLGDSALYLCASSLFGGDGYGYTFGSGTRLTVV.

The chain combines TRBV7-9 with TRBJ2-3; TCRdb designates TRBD1, a call that cannot be tested without DNA. This CDR3 contains 12 residues. Germline CDR1 is SEHNR and CDR2 is FQNEAQ (reference sequence). CDR3 sequence: CASSPPGGAQYF.

The V gene is TRBV5-1, the J gene TRBJ2-2; TCRdb selects TRBD2, and the lack of DNA leaves this call unchecked. The CDR3 covers 15 residues. In germline, CDR1 is SGHRS, CDR2 YFSETQ. CDR3 residues: CASSPTSGSTGELFF.

The chain carries TRBV30 and TRBJ2-7; the TCRdb D gene call, TRBD2, has no DNA to confirm it. The CDR3 totals 14 residues. CDR1 GTSNPN and CDR2 SVGIG come from the germline V gene (reference sequence). The CDR3 here is CAWGSGTSRLEQYF.